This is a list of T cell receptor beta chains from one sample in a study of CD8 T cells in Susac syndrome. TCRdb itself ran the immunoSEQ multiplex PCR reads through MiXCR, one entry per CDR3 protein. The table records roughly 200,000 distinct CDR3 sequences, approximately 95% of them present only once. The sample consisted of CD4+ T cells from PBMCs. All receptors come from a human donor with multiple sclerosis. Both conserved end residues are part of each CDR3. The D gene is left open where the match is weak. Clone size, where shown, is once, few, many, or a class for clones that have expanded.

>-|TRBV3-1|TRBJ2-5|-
CASSHPPSGQETQYF
TGTGCCAGCAGTCATCCCCCCTCGGGCCAAGAGACCCAGTACTTC
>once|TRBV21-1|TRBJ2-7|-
CASSTIAGESSYEQYF
TGTGCCAGCAGCACTATAGCGGGGGAGAGCTCCTACGAGCAGTACTTC
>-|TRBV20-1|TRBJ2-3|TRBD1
CSALRTGGADTQYF
TGCAGTGCACTACGGACAGGGGGCGCAGATACGCAGTATTTT
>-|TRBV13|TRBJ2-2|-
CASRPQNTGELFF
TGTGCCAGCCGCCCGCAGAACACCGGGGAGCTGTTTTTT
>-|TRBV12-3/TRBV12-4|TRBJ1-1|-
CASSLALGQGTKAFF
TGTGCCAGCAGTTTAGCGCTTGGCCAGGGAACTAAAGCTTTCTTT
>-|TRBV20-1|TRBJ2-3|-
CSGSEVSTDTQYF
TGCAGTGGCTCCGAGGTCAGCACAGATACGCAGTATTTT
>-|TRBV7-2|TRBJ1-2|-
CASSLPQQVVSYTF
TGTGCCAGCAGCTTACCACAACAGGTTGTCAGCTACACCTTC
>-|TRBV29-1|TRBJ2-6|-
CSVEDRLKETGANVLTF
TGCAGCGTTGAAGATAGGCTGAAGGAGACCGGGGCCAACGTCCTGACTTTC
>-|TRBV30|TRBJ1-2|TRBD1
CAWRQGAVYGYTF
TGTGCCTGGAGACAGGGGGCGGTCTATGGCTACACCTTC
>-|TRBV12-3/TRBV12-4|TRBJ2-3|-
CASSSGRQSHF
TGTGCCAGCAGTTCCGGACGGCAGTCGCATTTT
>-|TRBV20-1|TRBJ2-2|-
CSARKNTGELFF
TGCAGTGCTCGCAAAAACACCGGGGAGCTGTTTTTT
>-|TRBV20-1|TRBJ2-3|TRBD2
CSASLPGWTRGTDTQYF
TGCAGTGCTAGCTTACCCGGCTGGACTAGGGGCACAGATACGCAGTATTTT
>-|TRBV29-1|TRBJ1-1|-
CSVDPGLNTEAFF
TGCAGCGTTGATCCGGGCTTGAACACTGAAGCTTTCTTT
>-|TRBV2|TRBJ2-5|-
CASSVRVIQETQYF
TGTGCCAGCAGTGTACGAGTGATACAAGAGACCCAGTACTTC
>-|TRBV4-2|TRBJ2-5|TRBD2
CASSQQTSGGASVQETQYF
TGTGCCAGCAGCCAGCAGACTAGCGGGGGGGCCTCGGTCCAAGAGACCCAGTACTTC
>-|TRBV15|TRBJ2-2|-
CATSRVATGELFF
TGTGCCACCAGCAGAGTAGCTACCGGGGAGCTGTTTTTT
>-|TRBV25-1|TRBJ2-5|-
CASSDPGPETQYF
TGTGCCAGCAGTGACCCCGGGCCGGAGACCCAGTACTTC
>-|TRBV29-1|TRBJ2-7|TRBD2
CSVRAGGPGEQYF
TGCAGCGTTCGAGCGGGGGGACCAGGGGAGCAGTACTTC
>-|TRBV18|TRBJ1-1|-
CASSRDLRDSTEAFF
TGTGCCAGCTCGAGAGACCTCAGGGACTCCACTGAAGCTTTCTTT
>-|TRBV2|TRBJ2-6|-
CASSFRIAGANVLTF
TGTGCCAGCAGTTTCAGGATTGCCGGGGCCAACGTCCTGACTTTC
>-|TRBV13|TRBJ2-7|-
CASSLRAGSIVKQYF
TGTGCCAGCAGCTTAAGGGCAGGGAGTATCGTCAAGCAGTACTTC
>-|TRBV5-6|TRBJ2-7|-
CASSSQRVRTYEQYF
TGTGCCAGCAGCTCCCAGCGGGTTCGAACCTACGAGCAGTACTTC
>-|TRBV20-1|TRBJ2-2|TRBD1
CSALYGQGASGELFF
TGCAGTGCCTTGTACGGACAGGGGGCATCCGGGGAGCTGTTTTTT
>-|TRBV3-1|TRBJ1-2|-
CASSQEISGSGYTF
TGTGCCAGCAGCCAAGAGATTTCCGGGAGTGGCTACACCTTC
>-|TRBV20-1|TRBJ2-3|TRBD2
CSAKSGGGTDTQYF
TGCAGTGCCAAGAGCGGGGGAGGCACAGATACGCAGTATTTT
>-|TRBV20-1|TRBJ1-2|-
CSARQPMGGSYGYTF
TGCAGTGCTAGACAGCCAATGGGGGGAAGCTATGGCTACACCTTC
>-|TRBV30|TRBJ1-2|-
CAWAGPGVVYTF
TGTGCCTGGGCGGGTCCGGGGGTAGTATACACCTTC
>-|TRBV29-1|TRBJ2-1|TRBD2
CSVGTSGGSNEQFF
TGCAGCGTTGGGACTAGCGGGGGGAGCAATGAGCAGTTCTTC
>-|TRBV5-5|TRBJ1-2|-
CASSLGTSRFYGYTF
TGTGCCAGCAGCTTGGGTACCAGTAGATTCTATGGCTACACCTTC
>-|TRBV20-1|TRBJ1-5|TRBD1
CSASTGGEQPQHF
TGCAGTGCAAGTACAGGGGGCGAACAGCCCCAGCATTTT
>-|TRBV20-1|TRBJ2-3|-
CSARLVAARAQYF
TGCAGTGCTAGACTCGTAGCGGCGAGGGCGCAGTATTTT
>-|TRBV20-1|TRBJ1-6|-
CSALPQGPLNSPLHF
TGCAGTGCCCTCCCCCAGGGCCCCCTTAATTCACCCCTCCACTTT
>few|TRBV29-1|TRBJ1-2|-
CSVVEGYTF
TGCAGCGTTGTCGAGGGCTACACCTTC
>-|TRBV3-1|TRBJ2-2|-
CASSQDLSALGTGELFF
TGTGCCAGCAGCCAAGATCTTAGCGCGCTGGGCACCGGGGAGCTGTTTTTT
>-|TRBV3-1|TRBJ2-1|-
CASSQGYGTPRVGEQFF
TGTGCCAGCAGCCAAGGGTACGGGACTCCACGGGTCGGTGAGCAGTTCTTC
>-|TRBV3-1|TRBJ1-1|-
CASKGNTEAFF
TGTGCCAGCAAGGGCAACACTGAAGCTTTCTTT
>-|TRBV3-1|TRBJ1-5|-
CASSQRGSNQPQHF
TGTGCCAGCAGCCAACGGGGTAGCAATCAGCCCCAGCATTTT
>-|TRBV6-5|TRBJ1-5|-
CASSSSHQPQHF
TGTGCCAGCAGTTCCTCTCATCAGCCCCAGCATTTT
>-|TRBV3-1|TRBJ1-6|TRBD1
CASSDRVGSPLHF
TGTGCCAGCAGCGACAGGGTCGGTTCACCCCTCCACTTT
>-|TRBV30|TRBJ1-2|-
CAWSGSFADGYTF
TGTGCCTGGTCCGGGTCCTTCGCGGATGGCTACACCTTC
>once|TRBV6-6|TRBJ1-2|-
CASSFSAGGYTF
TGTGCCAGCAGTTTTTCTGCGGGGGGCTACACCTTC
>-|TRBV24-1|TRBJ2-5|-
CATSDLAGANQETQYF
TGTGCCACCAGTGATTTGGCCGGAGCGAACCAAGAGACCCAGTACTTC
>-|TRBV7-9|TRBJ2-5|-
CASSRGQFQRETQYF
TGTGCCAGCAGCCGCGGACAGTTCCAGAGGGAGACCCAGTACTTC
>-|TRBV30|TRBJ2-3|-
CAWSVSVTDTQYF
TGTGCCTGGAGTGTTTCAGTTACAGATACGCAGTATTTT
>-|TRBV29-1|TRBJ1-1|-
CSVGEGASNTEAFF
TGCAGCGTTGGCGAAGGGGCCTCAAACACTGAAGCTTTCTTT
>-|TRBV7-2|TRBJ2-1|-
CASSLVKGSYEQFF
TGTGCCAGCAGCTTAGTTAAGGGATCCTATGAGCAGTTCTTC
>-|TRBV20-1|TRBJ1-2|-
CSAGHVGGSGYTF
TGCAGTGCTGGCCACGTGGGGGGTAGTGGCTACACCTTC
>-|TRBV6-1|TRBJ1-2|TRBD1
CASSQGRQGSYVGYTF
TGTGCCAGCAGCCAGGGACGACAGGGGTCGTACGTCGGCTACACCTTC
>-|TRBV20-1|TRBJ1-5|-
CSVGQPQHF
TGCAGTGTAGGTCAGCCCCAGCATTTT
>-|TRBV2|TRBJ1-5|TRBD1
CASRPRTGAVYQPQHF
TGTGCCAGCAGGCCCCGGACAGGGGCCGTTTATCAGCCCCAGCATTTT
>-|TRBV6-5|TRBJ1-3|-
CASKQGVTGNTIYF
TGTGCCAGCAAACAAGGGGTTACTGGAAACACCATATATTTT
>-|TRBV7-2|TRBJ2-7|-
CASSFLGIYEQYF
TGTGCCAGCAGCTTTCTCGGCATCTACGAGCAGTACTTC
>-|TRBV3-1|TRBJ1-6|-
CASSQWVGPLHF
TGTGCCAGCAGCCAGTGGGTTGGACCCCTCCACTTT